Detailed here is one TCR beta chain. Its antigen is currently unknown. Some clones are missing from TCRdb's copy, which holds only in-frame ones; the method was immunoSEQ multiplex PCR. Of roughly 70,000 clones in the sample, around 97% were seen once. Germline V gene data show CDR1 as LNHDA and CDR2 as SQIVND (reference sequence). CDR3 length equals 14 residues. J was trimmed by 2 bases and V by 6 bases; bases with no gene match: 2. The source of the sample is a study of cytomegalovirus exposure and HLA in healthy donors. Findings and limits, study-wide: Many donors shared some public TCRs, even though most TCR sequences were rare. Cytomegalovirus association was listed for 150 to 200 TCR beta chains.

This chain joins TRBV19 and TRBJ1-5, with TRBD1 matching 9 bases. Sequences were obtained from PBMCs. The source of this sequence is a young man in good health and CMV-seronegative. CDR3 sequence reads: CASSWTGGNQPQHF. CDR3 nucleotide sequence: TGTGCCAGTAGCTGGACAGGGGGCAATCAGCCCCAGCATTTT.